A single T cell receptor (beta chain) is shown here with its context. What this receptor recognizes is not known. Within one base of it there is no much larger clone, and no base qualities were kept. The cohort comprised approximately 700 healthy bone marrow donors. At the time of sampling, every cohort member was nominally healthy, though immune exposures that went unrecorded were likely present. The donor was CMV seropositive and was included in the group of approximately 310 seropositive cohort members. A peripheral blood sample was collected from each donor, and TCR beta sequencing was performed on peripheral blood mononuclear cells. Genomic DNA was extracted from the blood cell samples with the Qiagen DNeasy Blood Extraction Kit. The protocol used for the library was the immunoSEQ multiplex PCR assay. For the multiplex PCR, a mixture combining 60 forward primers for TCR Vbeta segments and 13 reverse primers for TCR Jbeta segments was used. The CDR3 region of rearranged TCR beta genes was amplified from genomic DNA with a multiplex PCR assay. On the Illumina HiSeq System, the amplified TCR beta libraries were sequenced as 87-base-pair reads. The source study handled its data this way. In a later analysis, 80 million or so unique TCR beta chains were counted across the 500 to 850 repertoires, and roughly 9.9 million of these chains were shared by at least two donors. To remove PCR and sequencing errors, raw reads were error-corrected and collapsed into unique sequences using a nearest-neighbor algorithm that merged closely related sequences. To assign V, D and J gene segments, CDR3 sequences were aligned to IMGT reference sequences. For a sequence to be retained, at least a six-nucleotide match to both a V gene segment and a J gene segment was required. Rearrangements were called productive when the CDR3 lacked stop codons and stayed in frame with V and J; all others were non-productive. Following IMGT convention, CDR3 was defined as the stretch from the second conserved V-encoded cysteine to the conserved J-encoded phenylalanine. In an earlier analysis of some 550 of the donors, sequences lacking an unambiguous match to a single V gene segment were excluded. An earlier analysis of 450 to 650 of the donors called V segments functional above 56.7% productive rearrangements and segregating when the between-donor standard deviation exceeded 5%. A statistical classification framework was built to diagnose cytomegalovirus status from the catalog of TCR beta chain sequences. A later analysis assigned V and J genes by comparing TCR nucleotide sequences with IMGT/GENE-DB human TR gene sequences. Using the TCRdist pipeline, a later analysis assigned CDR3 sequences along with most-parsimonious VDJ recombination scenarios. A later analysis defined each TCR beta chain by its CDR3 amino acid sequence plus V-gene family, and excluded reads lacking a unique V-gene family. A later analysis removed several hundred highly shared, low-generation-probability nucleotide sequences to deal with suspected cross-contamination and a sequencing artifact. In a later analysis, a clonal expansion index for each public chain was calculated from normalized within-repertoire ranks of inferred template counts. In a later analysis, generation probabilities were computed using a VDJ recombination model fitted to out-of-frame rearrangements, and the results were checked against IGoR. Hypergeometric tests were used in a later analysis to score TCR-TCR, TCR-HLA and TCR-CMV co-occurrence, with a repertoire-size bias correction applied to the TCR pairs. False discovery rates were estimated in a later analysis by permuting HLA or CMV assignments 20 times. In a later analysis, co-occurring TCRs were grouped using DBSCAN, and TCRdist sequence similarity was added for clustering within HLA-allele-positive subsets. Repertoires with fewer than 30,000 or more than 120,000 public chains were left out of co-occurrence clustering, as were five repertoires with anomalous nucleotide sharing. TCRdb re-hosts the immuneACCESS table, in-frame sequences only. Its copies lack some clones; in the studies checked, an unresolved V gene accounts for under half of them, and the cause for the rest is not known. The V and J calls and clone size are taken from that table; D and trimming were inferred from the DNA. The sample yields roughly 95,000 clones; 76% were counted once. The ten largest clones capture more than 5% of the sample.

This sample was included in a study of cytomegalovirus exposure and HLA in healthy donors (dated 2017 in TCRdb). At the level of the whole study: In an earlier analysis of 550 to 750 of the donors, around 300 Gb of sequence data and 90 million to 120 million unique TCR beta sequences from approximately 180 million T cells were reported. About 280 gigabases of sequencing data and 70 million to 100 million unique TCR sequences made up an early release that covered about 640 HLA-typed donors. Among the roughly 410 genotyped donors, around 79% belonged to the genetic ancestry cluster associated with self-reported Caucasian donors. The study was designed to test whether signatures of past pathogen exposure could be identified by cataloging public T cell receptors. Using immunosequencing, the study profiled T cell repertoires from 500 to 800 subjects and related those repertoires to cytomegalovirus serostatus. Along with the approximately 600-subject first cohort, a separate validation cohort of approximately 110 different subjects was used. To predict cytomegalovirus infection status, the study combined high-throughput TCR immunosequencing, statistical association of individual TCRs with disease status, and machine learning. A later analysis re-analyzed previously published TCR beta repertoires from hundreds of donors and added high-resolution HLA genotyping to study TCR occurrence patterns. The later analysis used no new phenotypic data to find candidate immune exposures, relying instead on TCR beta sequences and their occurrence across donors. In an earlier analysis of over 550 of the donors, high-throughput TCR beta sequencing was used to judge whether each TCR beta V gene segment behaved as functional or pseudogenic. Donor age, sex, ethnicity and CMV serostatus were compiled alongside the repertoire data. A later genetic analysis used genome-wide SNP genotypes for 398 of the 666 donors, treating that subset as a discovery cohort. All discovery cohort repertoires had been generated using a single sequencing platform. Class I and class II HLA loci were covered by the typing at four-digit resolution. The number of donors typed differed by locus, with roughly 629-640 for A, B, C, DRB1 and DQB1, around 500 for DQA1, 606 for DPA1, and some 440 for DPB1. Because of strong linkage in the cohort, roughly five DR-DQ haplotypes were treated as single units for association and clustering. Among some 400 genotyped donors of the cohort, an average of approximately 220,000 unique TCR beta nucleotide sequences was sequenced per donor, of which about 19% were non-productive.

Results and caveats for the whole study, not just this receptor: Linkage disequilibrium might explain the correlated functional status among segregating V segments, but an unknown experimental factor could not be ruled out. In an earlier analysis of fewer than 750 of the donors, most TCR beta V segments were observed in productive rearrangements about 90% or about 30% of the time, broadly matching IMGT annotations. Most TCR sequences were observed very rarely across donors, whereas some public TCRs were present in many individuals. In a later analysis, the rate of TCR association differed among HLA loci, with DRB1 alleles having the most associated TCRs and HLA-C alleles having the fewest. About 17 rarely observed V segments, including chromosome 9 orphons, were excluded from the earlier analysis of just under 600 of the donors because counts were too low. When HLA alleles, especially DR and DQ, strongly co-occurred, TCR associations were difficult to assign to individual alleles. A later analysis found that HLA-associated TCR beta chains were more clonally expanded and had lower generation probabilities than equally common non-associated chains. The presence/absence analyses assumed that sequencing depth was roughly uniform across donors, and that assumption may not be true. In vitro tests confirmed that a few of the cytomegalovirus-associated TCR beta chains recognize cytomegalovirus antigens. Specific HLA alleles were associated with roughly 16,000 TCR beta sequences at a false discovery rate of 0.05 in a later analysis. A later genetic analysis reported fewer N-insertions in productive TCRs among donors in an Asian-associated ancestry cluster than the roughly 700-donor mean. A cluster of highly shared sequence variants was judged likely to represent a technical artifact of the sequencing pipeline. A further reported finding was that TCR beta sequences accurately predicted the HLA-A and HLA-B alleles for most subjects in the first cohort. In a later analysis, most CMV-associated TCR beta chains were found to appear HLA-restricted, with HLA associations seemingly driven largely by CMV exposure. CMV serostatus was the only immune exposure information available for the cohort. Because some donors lacked HLA typing at each locus, the association tests relied only on the typed subset. In this cohort, only TCR beta chains were sequenced, and detectable features were limited by the absence of alpha or paired-chain data. The classifier was reported to diagnose cytomegalovirus status with high specificity and sensitivity in both the original and validation cohorts. The study listed 150 to 200 TCR beta chains as associated with cytomegalovirus. A later genetic analysis associated a missense DCLRE1C variant with V-gene and J-gene trimming of TCR beta chains, and an independent cohort replicated the association. The authors suggested that the approach could potentially be generalized to other disease states and immunological phenotypes. A later analysis reported that several top co-occurrence clusters appeared linked to parvovirus B19, influenza, CMV and Epstein-Barr virus.

The source of this sequence is a man aged 30 to 45 in good health and CMV-seropositive. The sample taken for sequencing was PBMCs.

For the CDR3, the sequence is CASSLDPGYGYTF. The DNA is as follows: TGTGCCAGCAGCTTGGACCCGGGGTATGGCTACACCTTC. The rearranged chain carries TRBV5-6 and TRBJ1-2; there is no confident call for the D gene. Trimming removed 0 bases from V and 5 bases from J, leaving 8 bases between the germline ends. Its CDR3 holds 13 amino acids, cysteine through phenylalanine. Here the CDR3 DNA is all that survives: 39 bases in frame from base 1. CDR1 SGHDT and CDR2 YYEEEE are derived from the germline V gene.